The clone carrying this T cell receptor (beta chain) has a handful of counts. Its antigen is not known. This specimen belongs to a study of post-analysis software for immune sequencing data. Study as a whole: Relapsing-remitting, secondary progressive and progressive-relapsing multiple sclerosis were all included among the disease courses. Study-wide results and caveats: Strong co-clustering by F measure was evident for samples that had been prepared in the same batch. In patients, TRBV5-6, TRBV5-1 and TRBV20-1 belonged to five TRBV segments found more frequently than in controls. Controls' normalized Chao1 diversity significantly exceeded that of multiple sclerosis patients.

Every TCR beta cDNA library bore unique molecular identifiers. Input amounts of roughly 0.85 to 11 million T cells were used. These gave 500,000 or so cDNA molecules, so each molecule approximated one T cell. TCRdb reprocessed the PCR reads with MiXCR, giving one entry per CDR3 protein. The sample lists fewer than 900,000 distinct CDR3 sequences; around 42% were seen once. The ends lost 0 bases at V and 7 bases at J; junction bases unmatched: 11. CDR1 is MNHEY and CDR2 is SVGEGT in the germline V gene. The CDR3 covers 17 residues. This sequence originates from a girl aged 10 to 17 with multiple sclerosis. The sequenced material came from blood. The chain couples TRBV6-2 or TRBV6-3 to TRBJ1-2, with 10 bases identical to TRBD1. CDR3 amino acids: CASSYSFRQGAVGGYTF. The CDR3 region has the DNA TGTGCCAGCAGTTACTCATTTCGACAGGGGGCGGTCGGTGGCTACACCTTC.